This T cell receptor beta chain was sequenced in a study of T cells in Graves' hyperthyroidism and ophthalmopathy. Study-level background: Once the initial diagnosis was made, peripheral blood was obtained before any treatment. Study-level findings and limits: Patients with ophthalmopathy were separated from those with stable hyperthyroidism by a 13 V-J model. Ophthalmopathy was model-predicted a median roughly 6.5 months pre-onset.

This clonotype was recorded only once. Its cognate antigen is unknown. The V gene lost 1 base and the J gene lost 5 bases, with 12 bases spanning the gap. CDR3 length: 15 amino acids. The V gene's germline CDR1 is MGHDK and CDR2 SYGVNS. Amplification yielded TCR beta CDR3 regions, with RNA transcripts as the source. Using the HTBI primer set, a first-round RT-PCR was run on the TCR CDR3. TCRdb re-called the multiplex PCR reads with MiXCR, one entry per CDR3 protein. The sample gives over 200,000 distinct CDR3 sequences, more than 14% of which show up once; 13% is in the top ten. The blood sample was taken at first hyperthyroidism diagnosis, before any ophthalmopathy symptoms.

Sequencing used blood. The V gene is TRBV25-1, the J gene TRBJ2-1; tentative D call: TRBD2 (6 bases). The clonotype comes from a middle-aged woman with Graves' hyperthyroidism that later progressed to Graves' ophthalmopathy. As DNA, the CDR3 is TGTGCCAGCAGTGAATTTGGGGGGAGTAACAATGAGCAGTTCTTC. It yields the protein CASSEFGGSNNEQFF.